This is a list of T cell receptor beta chains from one sample in a study of blood T cell repertoires in COVID-19. The table came from immunoSEQ multiplex PCR; TCRdb's copy has only in-frame clones and leaves some out. The data show roughly 180,000 clones, about nine tenths seen once. Input material: peripheral blood. These TCRs come from a man aged 65 to 85 with active or convalescent COVID-19. Both conserved end residues are part of each CDR3.

v_call	j_call	cdr3_aa
TRBV3-1/TRBV3-2	TRBJ1-5	CASSLSGLGNQPQHF
TRBV12-3/TRBV12-4	TRBJ2-7	CASSRGQTYEQYF
TRBV29-1	TRBJ2-3	CSVRAADTQYF
TRBV7-9	TRBJ2-3	CASNQVGATDTQYF
TRBV5-4	TRBJ1-2	CASSQDRGLKGYTF
TRBV6-1	TRBJ2-7	CASSEEGQGAKQYF
TRBV10-3	TRBJ1-2	CAISSRDSNYGYTF
TRBV6-5	TRBJ2-1	CASTASGSSYNEQFF
TRBV30	TRBJ1-2	CAWIYTPQGVGGYTF
TRBV19	TRBJ2-3	CASSTISRLAGRDTQYF
TRBV11-2	TRBJ2-1	CASSLDRAGQGGLNEQFF
TRBV2	TRBJ1-4	CASRVGQGISGNEKLFF
TRBV4-3	TRBJ2-3	CASSPWTSGGADTQYF
TRBV5-1	TRBJ2-6	CASSLTGAISGANVLTF
TRBV28	TRBJ2-2	CASRTLDAGNTGELFF
TRBV10-3	TRBJ2-1	CAISQTNRLPSYNEQFF
TRBV14	TRBJ2-1	CASSQNQGYNEQFF
TRBV5-4	TRBJ1-2	CASSSETDSGYTF
TRBV24-1	TRBJ2-2	CATSDFGGGSRTGELFF
TRBV7-9	TRBJ2-1	CASSPGRGEQFF
TRBV3-1/TRBV3-2	TRBJ2-6	CASSQARVSGANVLTF
TRBV3-1/TRBV3-2	TRBJ2-5	CASSSSLAGGLVETQYF
TRBV5-1	TRBJ2-3	CASSRHTPGGIVTDTQYF
TRBV30	TRBJ2-5	CAWSAGTSAGAQYF
TRBV12-3/TRBV12-4	TRBJ2-3	CASRLAGRGTQYF
TRBV10-3	TRBJ1-2	CAISDRQGGGYGYTF
TRBV14	TRBJ2-1	CASSHGGGPYNEQFF
TRBV6-5	TRBJ1-1	CASSSETGDTEAFF
TRBV6-5	TRBJ1-5	CASSYAGLDQPQHF
TRBV6-2/TRBV6-3	TRBJ2-3	CASSGTSGTKDTQYF
TRBV7-2	TRBJ2-5	CASSSIAGRGQETQYF
TRBV11-2	TRBJ1-4	CASSRTGNLGEKLFF
TRBV19	TRBJ1-1	CASSIARYTEAFF
TRBV10-3	TRBJ2-7	CAISAAGFVEQYF
TRBV2	TRBJ1-1	CASSGTGGTEAFF
TRBV10-3	TRBJ1-4	CAISERARGNEKLFF
TRBV27	TRBJ2-7	CASSFSGFISYEQYF
TRBV28	TRBJ1-2	CASRTGRTGGKSFDGYTF
TRBV7-2	TRBJ2-5	CASSSAEAGGGGETQYF
TRBV3-1/TRBV3-2	TRBJ2-3	CASSQSGRGETDTQYF
TRBV7-8	TRBJ2-7	CASSLSDRAYEQYF
TRBV4-3	TRBJ1-2	CASSHGTGGVYGYTF
TRBV29-1	TRBJ2-6	CSVTGRQGASGANVLTF
TRBV2	TRBJ2-2	CASSTAGGRTYRGGELFF
TRBV7-2	TRBJ2-7	CASSQWAGRLGEQYF
TRBV5-1	TRBJ1-1	CASSSPGRGNTEAFF
TRBV4-1	TRBJ1-4	CASSQVLGGKEKLFF
TRBV7-2	TRBJ2-1	CASSFTSGSYNEQFF
TRBV7-2	TRBJ2-1	CASSLASGGEQFF
TRBV25-1	TRBJ2-3	CASSGPGQGATDTQYF
TRBV7-2	TRBJ2-1	CASSLVGQGLDEQFF
TRBV7-2	TRBJ2-5	CASSPGVRETQYF
TRBV11-2	TRBJ1-1	CASSLAGMNTEAFF
TRBV7-2	TRBJ1-2	CASSFFDGVGYTF
TRBV5-1	TRBJ2-7	CASGGDSYEQYF